This TCR beta chain was observed in a study of Graves' ophthalmopathy and Graves' hyperthyroidism. Study-level background: Ophthalmopathy not arising within 18 months of follow-up defined hyperthyroidism as stable.

Beta-chain TCR CDR3 regions were amplified from RNA transcripts. HTBI primers primed a first-round RT-PCR, and a second-round multiplex PCR followed. MiXCR, run by TCRdb on the multiplex PCR reads, gives a single entry per CDR3 protein. The sample has about 1.2 million distinct CDR3 sequences; around a third are singletons. This clonotype was counted ten times or more. The germline gives CDR1 SGDLS, CDR2 YYNGEE. This CDR3 is 12 amino acids long. V was pared by 5 bases and J by 2 bases, with 8 bases between. The source of this sequence is an adult man with Graves' hyperthyroidism. Sequenced: peripheral blood or thyroid tissue (not recorded which). The V and J genes are TRBV9 and TRBJ2-7; D not certain. For the CDR3, the DNA is TGTGCCAGCAGAAACCCAACCTACGAGCAGTACTTC. It yields the protein CASRNPTYEQYF.